Each of the 6 T cell receptor beta chains below was sequenced from the same sample in a study of T cell repertoires in cytomegalovirus infection. TCRdb re-derived calls from the reads in MiXCR, one entry per CDR3 protein. In the table there are 600,000 to 700,000 distinct CDR3 sequences, 30% to 40% of which are singletons. These TCRs' antigens remain unknown. Sequenced material: cultured PBMCs, taken from culture after CMV antigen stimulation. These receptors were collected from a human donor in good health (CMV status not recorded). Some clones in this sample may be carry-over from other donors' samples.

This clonotype has more than one count but fewer than ten. The gene calls are TRBV5-1 and TRBJ2-5; perhaps TRBD2 as D (6 bases). V was cut by 1 base and J by 3 bases, with 19 bases left in between. Germline V gene data show CDR1 as SGHRS and CDR2 as YFSETQ. The CDR3 extends over 17 amino acids. The CDR3 reads CASSLLPGGRREETQYF. The CDR3 DNA reads TGCGCCAGCAGCTTGCTCCCCGGGGGACGCAGGGAAGAGACCCAGTACTTC.

The V call is TRBV7-2, the J call TRBJ2-7; D perhaps matches TRBD1 (6 bases). The V and J ends lost 4 bases and 3 bases respectively, with 10 bases between them. Germline assignment: CDR1 SGHTA and CDR2 FQGNSA. CDR3 length: 13 residues. CDR3 bases: TGTGCCAGCAGCTCCCAACAGGGCTACGAGCAGTACTTC. Protein product: CASSSQQGYEQYF.

In this sample, this clonotype turned up many times. The CDR3 region is CASSADGGNTQYF. Written as DNA, the CDR3 is TGTGCCAGCAGCGCGGACGGGGGGAATACGCAGTATTTT. This chain joins TRBV7-2 and TRBJ2-3; TRBD2 matches 7 bases. This CDR3 has 13 residues. Germline V gives CDR1 SGHTA, CDR2 FQGNSA. V shed 5 bases, J shed 7 bases, and the junction held 6 bases outside the gene matches.

The chain is built from TRBV7-8 and TRBJ2-7, with 13 positions matching TRBD2. From germline, CDR1 is SGHVS and CDR2 FQNEAQ. This CDR3 spans 17 amino acids. Trimming at V came to 5 bases and at J to 2 bases, leaving 9 bases not matched to a gene. The CDR3 DNA reads as TGTGCCAGCAGCCTCGGGACTAGCGGGGCTCTGCCCTACGAGCAGTACTTC. Protein sequence: CASSLGTSGALPYEQYF.

The J gene is TRBJ1-1, the V gene TRBV27; D gene ambiguous. Trimming pared 1 base from V and 0 bases from J, leaving 3 bases between. CDR1 and CDR2 (germline): MNHEY, SMNVEV (reference sequence). The CDR3 covers 13 residues. CDR3 protein: CASSLFVNTEAFF. CDR3 nucleotides: TGTGCCAGCAGTTTATTTGTGAACACTGAAGCTTTCTTT.

The CDR3 DNA sequence: TGTGCCAGCAGCTCATTTGGGGGCTACGAGCAGTACTTC. Amino acid sequence: CASSSFGGYEQYF. The J gene is TRBJ2-7, the V gene TRBV11-1; either TRBD1 or TRBD2 may fit D (5 bases each). Germline CDR1 SGHAT, CDR2 FQDESV (reference sequence). The CDR3 spans 13 residues. Trimming took off 4 bases at V and 3 bases at J, with 10 bases between the two ends.